These T cell receptor beta chains were read from a single sample in a study of shared clonotypes between healthy human individuals. Sequencing used immunoSEQ multiplex PCR; TCRdb keeps in-frame clones, though not all of them. The sample consists of more than 2,000,000 clones, approximately 95% of them appearing once. The material sequenced was naive CD4+ T cells from PBMCs. The receptors derive from a man aged 18 to 30 in good health. Some clones in this sample may be carry-over from other donors' samples. Each CDR3 is given with its conserved first and last residue. The D gene is left open where the match is weak. Clone size appears in some rows only: once, few, many, or a class for an expanded clone.

j_call,d_call,clone_size,v_call,cdr3_nt,cdr3_aa
TRBJ2-7,TRBD1,-,TRBV28,TGTGCCAGCAGTTTTCTTGGACAGGGGGCGGGCGAGCAGTACTTC,CASSFLGQGAGEQYF
TRBJ1-2,-,once,TRBV18,TGTGCCAGCTCACCGGACCTAAATAAGGGCTACACCTTC,CASSPDLNKGYTF
TRBJ2-7,-,-,TRBV25-1,TGTGCCAGCAGTGAAGCTCGGGGTTTTTCCTACGAGCAGTACTTC,CASSEARGFSYEQYF
TRBJ1-1,TRBD1,few,TRBV7-3,TGTGCCAGCAGCCCCGACAGGGGGCGCTTCACTGAAGCTTTCTTT,CASSPDRGRFTEAFF
TRBJ2-2,-,once,TRBV28,TGTGCCAGCAGTTTATTAGGGCGCAACACCGGGGAGCTGTTTTTT,CASSLLGRNTGELFF
TRBJ1-6,-,-,TRBV5-6,TGTGCCAGCAGCTTGGGTCAAGGCGGTTCACCCCTCCACTTT,CASSLGQGGSPLHF
TRBJ2-2,-,-,TRBV6-5,TGTGCCAGCAGTTACTCGAGACACCCCGCCGGGGAGCTGTTTTTT,CASSYSRHPAGELFF
TRBJ2-3,TRBD2,-,TRBV28,TGTGCCAGCAGGTCCCCCGGGCGGGGGGGCACAGATACGCAGTATTTT,CASRSPGRGGTDTQYF
TRBJ2-1,-,-,TRBV7-9,TGTGCCAGCAGCTTAGTCGGGCAGGGTCCGTTCTTC,CASSLVGQGPFF
TRBJ1-4,TRBD1,-,TRBV28,TGTGCCAGCAGTAACAGGGGCCGGGTTAATGAAAAACTGTTTTTT,CASSNRGRVNEKLFF
TRBJ2-3,-,-,TRBV7-2,TGTGCCAGCAGCTTAGTGGGTGGGGCATCAGATACGCAGTATTTT,CASSLVGGASDTQYF
TRBJ1-1,-,-,TRBV10-3,TGTGCCATCAGTGGAGGGACTCCGAACACTGAAGCTTTCTTT,CAISGGTPNTEAFF
TRBJ1-1,-,few,TRBV5-1,TGCGCCAGCAGCACCAATTCAGGCTTCGGGACTGAAGCTTTCTTT,CASSTNSGFGTEAFF
TRBJ2-5,-,-,TRBV7-3,TGTGCCAGCAGCGCGGGGACCCAAGAGACCCAGTACTTC,CASSAGTQETQYF
TRBJ2-7,-,-,TRBV5-1,TGCGCCAGCAGCTTGGGAGGGGGAACCTACGAGCAGTACTTC,CASSLGGGTYEQYF
TRBJ2-7,-,-,TRBV6-5,TGTGCCAGCAGTCTTCGCCTCAGCTACGAGCAGTACTTC,CASSLRLSYEQYF
TRBJ2-5,TRBD2,-,TRBV5-1,TGCGCCAGCGGGCGGGAGAGGGAGACCCAGTACTTC,CASGRERETQYF
TRBJ1-1,-,few,TRBV5-1,TGCGCCAGCAGCTTGATTCGTTCCACTGAAGCTTTCTTT,CASSLIRSTEAFF
TRBJ1-5,-,-,TRBV7-3,TGTGCCAGCAGCCGAGGGCAGGATCAGCCCCAGCATTTT,CASSRGQDQPQHF
TRBJ2-3,TRBD2,-,TRBV4-2,TGTGCCAGCAGCCGAGGACTAGCGGGGGAAAGGGGGACAGATACGCAGTATTTT,CASSRGLAGERGTDTQYF
TRBJ1-5,-,-,TRBV27,TGTGCCAGCAGTTCGTACCCGGAACCGGGACTAGCAGGCAATCAGCCCCAGCATTTT,CASSSYPEPGLAGNQPQHF
TRBJ1-1,-,-,TRBV29-1,TGCAGCGTTGTATCCCCATTGGGTTCTCTCCTCAACACTGAAGCTTTCTTT,CSVVSPLGSLLNTEAFF
TRBJ1-5,-,-,TRBV2,TGTGCCAGCAGTGTCGCCGGCGGGCAGAAGGGGCAGCCCCAGCATTTT,CASSVAGGQKGQPQHF
TRBJ1-1,-,once,TRBV5-1,TGCGCCAGCAGCCGCCTCATGAACACTGAAGCTTTCTTT,CASSRLMNTEAFF
TRBJ1-3,-,-,TRBV29-1,TGCGGTGGGGTCGTGGGAGGGCCTGGAAACACCATATATTTT,CGGVVGGPGNTIYF
TRBJ1-1,-,-,TRBV29-1,TGCAGCGTTGACCCAGGGTGGCCCACTGAAGCTTTCTTT,CSVDPGWPTEAFF
TRBJ2-7,-,-,TRBV25-1,TGTGCCAGCAGTGAATCGGCGGTAAGCTCCTACGAGCAGTACTTC,CASSESAVSSYEQYF
TRBJ2-2,-,-,TRBV15,TGTGCCACCAGCGGGACGGGACTTAGAATCCCCGGGGAGCTGTTTTTT,CATSGTGLRIPGELFF
TRBJ1-1,TRBD1,-,TRBV27,TGTGCCAGCAGTGGAGCTGCAGGGGGCATGAACACTGAAGCTTTCTTT,CASSGAAGGMNTEAFF
TRBJ1-3,-,-,TRBV6-6,TGTGCCAGCAGTTCAGGGACTGGAAACACCATATATTTT,CASSSGTGNTIYF
TRBJ2-7,TRBD1,-,TRBV7-2,TGTGCCAGCAGTCCTACAGGGGGCAGCTACGAGCAGTACTTC,CASSPTGGSYEQYF
TRBJ1-2,TRBD1,-,TRBV7-8,TGTGCCAGCAGCTTAGCAGGGACAGTGGTAAACACCTTC,CASSLAGTVVNTF
TRBJ2-7,TRBD2,-,TRBV9,TGTGCCAGCAGCCCAACCCCCAGCGGGAGCTACGAGCAGTACTTC,CASSPTPSGSYEQYF
TRBJ1-1,TRBD1,-,TRBV28,TGTGCCAGCAGCCGGCCCCTGGCGGGACAGGGGAACACTGAAGCTTTCTTT,CASSRPLAGQGNTEAFF
TRBJ2-7,TRBD2,-,TRBV6-5,TGTGCCAGCAGTTACGCTAGCGGGAGATCCTACGAGCAGTACTTC,CASSYASGRSYEQYF
TRBJ2-2,-,-,TRBV19,TGTGCCAGTGAGGGACGGGGAAACACCGGGGAGCTGTTTTTT,CASEGRGNTGELFF
TRBJ2-5,TRBD2,-,TRBV7-2,TGTGCCAGCAGGATACGAGCGGGAGCAGAGACCCAGTACTTC,CASRIRAGAETQYF
TRBJ1-3,TRBD1,once,TRBV5-4,TGTGCCAGCAGCCTACAGGGGGCTGGAAACACCATATATTTT,CASSLQGAGNTIYF
TRBJ1-3,TRBD1,-,TRBV5-4,TGTGCCAGCAGCCATCCGGGACAGGGGACAGGAAACACCATATATTTT,CASSHPGQGTGNTIYF
TRBJ2-3,-,-,TRBV7-2,TGTGCCAGCAGCTACTTGAGTGTGAACACGCAGTATTTT,CASSYLSVNTQYF
TRBJ1-1,TRBD1,-,TRBV6-5,TGTGCCAGCAGTTACGCAGGGGGCACTGAAGCTTTCTTT,CASSYAGGTEAFF
TRBJ2-3,-,-,TRBV11-2,TGTGCCAGCAGCTTAGGAGGCGGGCTTGCAGATACGCAGTATTTT,CASSLGGGLADTQYF
TRBJ2-2,TRBD1,-,TRBV7-2,TGTGCCAGCAGTAATACAGGGGAAGGGGAGCTGTTTTTT,CASSNTGEGELFF
TRBJ2-5,-,-,TRBV7-2,TGTGCCAGCAGCTTGGAAAACAGACAAGAGACCCAGTACTTC,CASSLENRQETQYF
TRBJ2-1,TRBD2,once,TRBV5-1,TGCGCCAGCAGCCTAGCGGGGCCTACCTACAATGAGCAGTTCTTC,CASSLAGPTYNEQFF
TRBJ2-7,TRBD2,-,TRBV5-5,TGTGCCAGCAGCTCCCTAGCGGGAGGGAGCTCCTACGAGCAGTACTTC,CASSSLAGGSSYEQYF
TRBJ1-5,-,few,TRBV5-1,TGCGCCAGCAGCTTGGCAGGGAGCAATCAGCCCCAGCATTTT,CASSLAGSNQPQHF
TRBJ2-1,-,-,TRBV30,TGTGCCTGGAGAAAGGCTGCAGCCTACAATGAGCAGTTCTTC,CAWRKAAAYNEQFF
TRBJ2-5,TRBD2,once,TRBV5-6,TGTGCCAGCAGCCTTCGCGGGACTAGTGTGGAGACCCAGTACTTC,CASSLRGTSVETQYF